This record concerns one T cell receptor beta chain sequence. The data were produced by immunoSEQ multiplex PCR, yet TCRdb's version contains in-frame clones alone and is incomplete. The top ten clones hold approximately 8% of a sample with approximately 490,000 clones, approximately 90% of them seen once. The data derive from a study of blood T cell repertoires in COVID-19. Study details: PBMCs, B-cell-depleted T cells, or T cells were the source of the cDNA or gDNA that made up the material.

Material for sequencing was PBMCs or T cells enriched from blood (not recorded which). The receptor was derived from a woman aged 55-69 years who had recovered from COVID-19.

CDR3 sequence reads: CASSLSWRGMNYGYTF. DNA of the CDR3: TGTGCCAGCAGTTTGTCGTGGAGGGGAATGAACTATGGCTACACCTTC. The chain employs TRBV28 and TRBJ1-2, with a possible D match to TRBD1 (5 bases). Trimming shortened V by 3 bases and J by 2 bases, and 16 bases separated the two germline ends. Per the germline V gene, CDR1 is MDHEN and CDR2 is SYDVKM. The CDR3 runs 16 residues.